This record covers a single T cell receptor (beta chain). This clone has a handful of counts. This receptor's antigen is unknown. No base-level quality is on record; no much larger clone is a single base apart. The data belong to a study of shared clonotypes between healthy human individuals (dated by TCRdb to the early 2020s). Turning to the overall study: The cohort included three men and two women between 18 and 49 years of age. For each donor, CD4 naive and CD4 memory were each given three plates, CD8 naive was given two plates, and CD8 memory was given one plate. Blood TCR repertoires of roughly 5 healthy adults were deeply sequenced to estimate repertoire size and the extent of clonotype sharing between individuals. Libraries were prepared and TCR repertoires were sequenced by different laboratories using diverse techniques, in order to increase sequencing depth and limit assay-specific biases. Per donor, leukapheresis produced somewhere between about 0.9 and 10 billion PBMCs.

V sheds 3 bases and J sheds 6 bases, leaving 14 bases between their ends. The CDR3 sequence holds 15 residues, the cysteine and phenylalanine included. Just CDR3 DNA is preserved here, 45 bases in frame from base 1. For CDR1 and CDR2, the germline V gene lists KGHSH and LQKENI. For the CD8 naive samples, CD45RO-negative cells were positively selected for CCR7, yielding a CD45RA+CCR7+ population from which TemRA cells were excluded. Healthy HIV-negative adults with no recently reported acute infections or vaccinations were included as donors. Only Caucasian adults living in Nashville, Tennessee, USA were represented among the donors. Blood was collected by leukapheresis, and PBMCs were isolated by Ficoll-Histopaque density gradient centrifugation and then cryopreserved in liquid nitrogen vapor phase. Purity and quantity of every magnetically sorted T cell population were checked by analytical flow cytometry. Genomic DNA was isolated from each sorted fraction and quantified by UV absorbance on a Nanodrop 2000c.

TCR CDR3 regions were amplified from genomic DNA by multiplex PCR using the deep immunoSEQ assay. Extracted genomic DNA from each cell subset was distributed evenly across all wells of several immunoSEQ 96-well plates, and each plate was treated as a replicate. For sorted subsets, around 0.2 ug of genomic DNA, equivalent to around 31,000 T cell genomes, went into each replicate PCR. Purified libraries were measured with a Qubit 3.0 fluorometer, size-checked on a Bioanalyzer 2100, and measured again with the KAPA Library Quantification kit. A separate single-read 150-cycle Illumina NextSeq 550 flow cell was used to sequence each immunoSEQ 96-well plate. The study's processing was this. Because the immunoSEQ output included only junctional sequences and no quality scores, the filtering could not be the same as the filtering used for full-length reads. To assign V/J genes and CDR3, sequences were annotated using PyIR, a Python wrapper for IgBLAST v1.9, with IMGT germline references. Any read was removed if the V/J assignment was weak (E-value above 1e-6), the CDR3 was missing, or the read contained stop codons, out-of-frame junctions, or ambiguous translated residues. V3J clonotypes were defined by identical inferred V gene, J gene, and CDR3 amino acid sequence. The percentage overlap between two repertoires was calculated by dividing the number of shared unique clonotypes by the size of the smaller repertoire. Three approaches were used to assess repertoire richness: RTK rarefaction, the Chao1 estimator, and Recon v2.1 estimates of unobserved clonotypes. Generation probabilities were computed with OLGA for all TCRbeta clonotypes obtained by the gDNA method from several donors. Drawn from immuneACCESS, this table holds only the in-frame rearrangements with V and J called that TCRdb kept. Clones are partly lost; checked studies trace under half to an unresolved V gene and leave the rest unexplained. V and J calls and clone size come straight from that table; D and trimming were deduced from the DNA. This sample comprises nearly 2 million clones, less than 95% of them detected only once. 1.2% of the sample is in the top ten clones.

Study-wide findings and limitations: Sampling was restricted to blood, and TCR repertoires in tissues likely differ from the TCR repertoires found in blood. The genetic and exposure-history diversity represented was limited by the small number of donors. Across four donors, roughly 5.1% of naive CD4, roughly 3.4% of naive CD8, roughly 2.2% of memory CD4, and 0.3% to 0.45% of memory CD8 clonotypes were shared. Pairwise subsampling led to the expectation that sequencing depth would affect the degree of clonotype sharing among donors. Higher generation probabilities were observed for clonotypes shared by all four sorted-subset donors than for non-shared clonotypes. Naive subsets generally had larger estimated clonotype richness than memory subsets did. Incomplete sequencing was indicated by rarefaction of sorted-subset datasets, despite the large sequencing depth.

The chain links TRBV18 with TRBJ2-2; the D gene lacks a confident call. Material for sequencing was naive CD8+ T cells sorted from blood. The cell subset or site label here, explained by the study, means: CD45RA+CCR7+. This clonotype was obtained from a young man in good health. CDR3 loop: CASSPQPSMSGELFF. In nucleotides, the sequence is TGTGCCAGCTCACCTCAGCCCTCAATGTCCGGGGAGCTGTTTTTT.